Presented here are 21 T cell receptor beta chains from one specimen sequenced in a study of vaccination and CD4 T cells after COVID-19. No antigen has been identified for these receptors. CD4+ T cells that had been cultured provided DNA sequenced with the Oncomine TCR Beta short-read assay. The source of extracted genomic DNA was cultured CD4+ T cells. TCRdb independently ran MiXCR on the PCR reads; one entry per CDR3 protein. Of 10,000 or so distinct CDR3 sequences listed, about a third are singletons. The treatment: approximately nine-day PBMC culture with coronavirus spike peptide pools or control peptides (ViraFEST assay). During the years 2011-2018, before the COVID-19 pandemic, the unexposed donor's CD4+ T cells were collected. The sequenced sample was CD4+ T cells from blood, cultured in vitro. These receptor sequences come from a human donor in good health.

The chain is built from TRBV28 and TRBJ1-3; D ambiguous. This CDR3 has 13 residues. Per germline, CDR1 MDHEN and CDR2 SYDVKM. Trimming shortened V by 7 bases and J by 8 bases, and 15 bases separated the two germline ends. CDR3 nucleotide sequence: TGTGCCAGCACAGGCCCCGCTAGAGACACCATATATTTT. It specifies CASTGPARDTIYF.

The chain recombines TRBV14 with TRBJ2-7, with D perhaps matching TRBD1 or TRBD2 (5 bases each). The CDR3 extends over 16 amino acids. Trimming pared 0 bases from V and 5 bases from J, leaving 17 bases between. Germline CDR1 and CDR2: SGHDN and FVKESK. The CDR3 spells CASSQDRGPPRHEQYF. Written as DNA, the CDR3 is TGTGCCAGCAGCCAAGATCGGGGACCCCCCAGGCACGAGCAGTACTTC.

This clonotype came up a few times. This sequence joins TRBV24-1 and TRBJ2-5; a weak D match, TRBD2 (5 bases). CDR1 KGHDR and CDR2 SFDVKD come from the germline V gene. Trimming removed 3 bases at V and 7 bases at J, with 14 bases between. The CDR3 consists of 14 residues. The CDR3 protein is CATSDPDRGRTQYF. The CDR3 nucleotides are TGTGCCACCAGTGATCCGGACCGGGGAAGGACCCAGTACTTC.

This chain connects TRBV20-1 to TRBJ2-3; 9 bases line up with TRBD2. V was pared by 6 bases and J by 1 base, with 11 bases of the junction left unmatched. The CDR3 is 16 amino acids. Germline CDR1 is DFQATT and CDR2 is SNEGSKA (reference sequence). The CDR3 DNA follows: TGCAGTGCGGCTGGGACTAGCCTATCTGGCACAGATACGCAGTATTTT. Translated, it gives CSAAGTSLSGTDTQYF.

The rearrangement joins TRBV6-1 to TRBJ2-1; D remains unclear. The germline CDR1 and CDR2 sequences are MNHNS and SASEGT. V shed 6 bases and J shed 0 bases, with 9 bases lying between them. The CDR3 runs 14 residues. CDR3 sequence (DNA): TGTGCCAGCAGCGACCCCAGCTCCTACAATGAGCAGTTCTTC. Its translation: CASSDPSSYNEQFF.

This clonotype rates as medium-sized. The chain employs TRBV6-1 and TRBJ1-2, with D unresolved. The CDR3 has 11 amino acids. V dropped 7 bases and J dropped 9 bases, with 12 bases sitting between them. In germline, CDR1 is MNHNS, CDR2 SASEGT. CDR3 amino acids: CASTDSGSYTF. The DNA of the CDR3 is TGTGCCAGCACCGACTCGGGGAGCTACACCTTC.

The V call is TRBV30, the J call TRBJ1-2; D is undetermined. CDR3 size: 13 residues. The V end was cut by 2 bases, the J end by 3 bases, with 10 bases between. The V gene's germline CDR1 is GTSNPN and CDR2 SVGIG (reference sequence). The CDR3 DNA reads TGTGCCTGGAGTAATGTACTCTACTATGGCTACACCTTC. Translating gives CAWSNVLYYGYTF.

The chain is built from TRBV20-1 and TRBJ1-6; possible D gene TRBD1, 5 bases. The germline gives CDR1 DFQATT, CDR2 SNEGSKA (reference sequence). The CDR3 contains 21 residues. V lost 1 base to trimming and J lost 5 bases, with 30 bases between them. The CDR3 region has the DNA TGCAGTGCTAGAGTAGCGCCCGGTGGTGGTGGGGCTCCTTTTAATAATTCACCCCTCCACTTT. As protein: CSARVAPGGGGAPFNNSPLHF.

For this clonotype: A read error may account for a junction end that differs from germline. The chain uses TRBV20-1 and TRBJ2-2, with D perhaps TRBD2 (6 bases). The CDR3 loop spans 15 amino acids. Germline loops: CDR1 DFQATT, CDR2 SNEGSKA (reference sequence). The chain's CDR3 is CSARKGRAGGGEPFF. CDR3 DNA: TGCAGTGCTAGAAAGGGGCGGGCCGGCGGCGGGGAGCCGTTTTTT.

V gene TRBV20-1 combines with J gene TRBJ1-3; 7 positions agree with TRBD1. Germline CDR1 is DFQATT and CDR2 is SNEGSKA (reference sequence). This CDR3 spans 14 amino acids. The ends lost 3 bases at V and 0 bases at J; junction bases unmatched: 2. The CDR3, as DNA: TGCAGTGCTAGCTGGGACAGCTCTGGAAACACCATATATTTT. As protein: CSASWDSSGNTIYF.

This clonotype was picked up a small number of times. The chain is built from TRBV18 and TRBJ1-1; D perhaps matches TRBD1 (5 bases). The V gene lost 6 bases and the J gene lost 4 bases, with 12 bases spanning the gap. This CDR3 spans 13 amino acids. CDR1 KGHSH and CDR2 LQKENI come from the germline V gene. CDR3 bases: TGTGCCAGCTCTCCTCGGGGGGGCACTGAAGCTTTCTTT. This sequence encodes CASSPRGGTEAFF. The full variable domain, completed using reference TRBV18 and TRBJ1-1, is NAGVMQNPRHLVRRRGQEARLRCSPMKGHSHVYWYRQLPEEGLKFMVYLQKENIIDESGMPKERFSAEFPKEGPSILRIQQVVRGDSAAYFCASSPRGGTEAFFGQGTRLTVV.

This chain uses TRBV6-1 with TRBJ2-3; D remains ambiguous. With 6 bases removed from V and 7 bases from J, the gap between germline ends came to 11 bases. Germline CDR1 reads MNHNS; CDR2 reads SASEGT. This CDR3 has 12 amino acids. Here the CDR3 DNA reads TGTGCCAGCAGCCCACTGGGTAATACGCAGTATTTT. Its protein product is CASSPLGNTQYF.

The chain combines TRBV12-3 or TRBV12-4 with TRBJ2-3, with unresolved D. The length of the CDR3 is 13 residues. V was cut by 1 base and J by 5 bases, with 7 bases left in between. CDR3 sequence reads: CASSLGWGDTQYF. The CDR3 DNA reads TGTGCCAGCAGTTTAGGATGGGGAGATACGCAGTATTTT.

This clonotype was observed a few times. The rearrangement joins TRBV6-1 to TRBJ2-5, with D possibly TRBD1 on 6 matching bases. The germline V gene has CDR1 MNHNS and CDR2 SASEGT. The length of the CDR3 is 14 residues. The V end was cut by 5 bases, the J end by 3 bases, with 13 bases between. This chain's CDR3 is CASSQQGSEETQYF. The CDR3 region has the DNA TGTGCCAGCAGTCAACAGGGAAGTGAAGAGACCCAGTACTTC.

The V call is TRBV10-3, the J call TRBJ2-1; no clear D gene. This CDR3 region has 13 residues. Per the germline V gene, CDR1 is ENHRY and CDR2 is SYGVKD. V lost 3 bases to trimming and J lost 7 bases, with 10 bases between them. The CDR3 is CAISDPPKNEQFF. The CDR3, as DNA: TGTGCCATCAGTGATCCCCCAAAGAATGAGCAGTTCTTC.

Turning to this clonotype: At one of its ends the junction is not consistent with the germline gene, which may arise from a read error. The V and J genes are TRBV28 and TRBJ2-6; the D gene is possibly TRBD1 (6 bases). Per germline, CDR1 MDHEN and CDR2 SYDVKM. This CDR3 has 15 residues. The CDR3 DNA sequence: TGTACCAGCAGTTTAGGGGGATCCGGGGCCAACGTCCTGACTTTC. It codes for CTSSLGGSGANVLTF. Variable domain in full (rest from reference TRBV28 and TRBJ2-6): DVKVTQSSRYLVKRTGEKVFLECVQDMDHENMFWYRQDPGLGLRLIYFSYDVKMKEKGDIPEGYSVSREKKERFSLILESASTNQTSMYLCTSSLGGSGANVLTFGAGSRLTVL.

The CDR3 DNA sequence: TGTGCCACCAGCAGAGATCGGGGAAAGGGCGAGCCCCAGCATTTT. Amino acids: CATSRDRGKGEPQHF. The chain has TRBV15 and TRBJ1-5; no clear D. Trimming left V 0 bases short and J 8 bases short, with 14 bases between. The CDR3 is made up of 15 amino acids. Germline lookup yields CDR1 LNHNV and CDR2 YYDKDF (reference sequence).

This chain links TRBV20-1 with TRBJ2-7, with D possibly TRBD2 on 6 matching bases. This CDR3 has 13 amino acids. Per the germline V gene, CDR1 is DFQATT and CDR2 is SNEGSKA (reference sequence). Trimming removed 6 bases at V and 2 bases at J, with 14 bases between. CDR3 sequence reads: CSATSRLAYEQYF. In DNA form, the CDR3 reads TGCAGTGCAACTAGCCGCTTGGCCTACGAGCAGTACTTC.

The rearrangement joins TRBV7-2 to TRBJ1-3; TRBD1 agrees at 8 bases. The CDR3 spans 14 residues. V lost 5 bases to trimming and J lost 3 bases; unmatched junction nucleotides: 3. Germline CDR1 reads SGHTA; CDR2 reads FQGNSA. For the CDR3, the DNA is TGTGCCAGCAGCCTCGGGACAGGTGGAAACACCATATATTTT. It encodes CASSLGTGGNTIYF.

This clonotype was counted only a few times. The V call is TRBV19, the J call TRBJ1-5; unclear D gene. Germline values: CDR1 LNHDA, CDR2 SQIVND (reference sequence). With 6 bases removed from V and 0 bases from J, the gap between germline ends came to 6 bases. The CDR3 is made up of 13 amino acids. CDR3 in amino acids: CASRALSNQPQHF. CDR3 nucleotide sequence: TGTGCCAGTAGAGCACTTAGCAATCAGCCCCAGCATTTT. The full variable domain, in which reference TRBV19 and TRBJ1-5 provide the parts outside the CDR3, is DGGITQSPKYLFRKEGQNVTLSCEQNLNHDAMYWYRQDPGQGLRLIYYSQIVNDFQKGDIAEGYSVSREKKESFPLTVTSAQKNPTAFYLCASRALSNQPQHFGDGTRLSIL.

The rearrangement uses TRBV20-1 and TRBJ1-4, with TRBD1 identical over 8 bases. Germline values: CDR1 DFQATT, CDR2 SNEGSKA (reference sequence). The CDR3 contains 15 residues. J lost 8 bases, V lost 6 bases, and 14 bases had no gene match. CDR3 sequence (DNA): TGCAGTGCCACCTTAAGTCCAGGGGGCTTCGAAAAACTGTTTTTT. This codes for CSATLSPGGFEKLFF.